The 8 T cell receptor beta chains reported below all come from one sample, sequenced in a study of identical twins. TCRdb processed the 5' RACE reads anew with MiXCR; each CDR3 protein has one entry. The sample includes around 1.7 million distinct CDR3 sequences, around a third of them seen just once. The sample was cord blood. The receptors were sampled from a newborn girl in good health.

The V gene is TRBV6-2 or TRBV6-3, the J gene TRBJ1-5, with TRBD1 as a possible D gene (6 bases). Per germline, CDR1 MNHEY and CDR2 SVGEGT. The germline V and J ends were trimmed by 5 bases and 5 bases, with 13 bases remaining between them. The CDR3 is 14 amino acids. CDR3 bases: TGTGCCAGCAGTACGGGACAAGGTCATCAGCCCCAGCATTTT. It yields the protein CASSTGQGHQPQHF.

This clonotype was counted a few times. V gene TRBV20-1 combines with J gene TRBJ2-7; TRBD2 agrees at 11 bases. This CDR3 contains 12 residues. Per the germline V gene, CDR1 is DFQATT and CDR2 is SNEGSKA (reference sequence). Trimming took 6 bases from V and 4 from J; bases not matched to a gene: 2. The CDR3 sequence is CSASSGRYEQYF. The DNA for the CDR3 is TGCAGTGCATCTAGCGGGAGGTACGAGCAGTACTTC.

Only a few counts were recorded for this clonotype. The V and J genes are TRBV6-6 and TRBJ2-7; perhaps TRBD1 as D (6 bases). Trimming shortened V by 5 bases and J by 5 bases, and 10 bases separated the two germline ends. The CDR3 is 12 amino acids. Germline V CDR1 and CDR2: MNHNY, SVGAGI (reference sequence). CDR3 sequence reads: CASSTQGDEQYF. CDR3 nucleotides: TGTGCCAGCAGTACACAGGGAGACGAGCAGTACTTC.

This clonotype was recorded many times. V and J are TRBV3-1 and TRBJ2-7; the D gene is possibly TRBD2 (6 bases). Germline V lookup: CDR1 LGHDT, CDR2 YNNKEL (reference sequence). V was clipped by 8 bases and J by 7 bases, with 18 bases between them. The CDR3 is made up of 13 amino acids. CDR3 DNA: TGTGCCAGCGCCTCGGGACTTACAAGGGAGCAGTACTTC. Translation gives CASASGLTREQYF.

In this sample, this clonotype turned up a few times. The chain joins TRBV7-2 to TRBJ2-7; 10 bases are a match to TRBD1. Trimming cost V 6 bases and J 2 bases; bases outside gene matches: 16. Germline lookup yields CDR1 SGHTA and CDR2 FQGNSA. This CDR3 comprises 18 residues. CDR3 in amino acids: CASSVRRDRGLLTYEQYF. The CDR3, as DNA: TGTGCCAGCAGTGTACGCCGGGACAGGGGTCTCTTAACCTACGAGCAGTACTTC.

The gene calls are TRBV9 and TRBJ2-5; 13 bases match TRBD2. Gene TRBJ2-7 matches the end of the DNA better, so the J call may be wrong. This CDR3 has 16 amino acids. Germline CDR1 is SGDLS and CDR2 is YYNGEE. The CDR3 region has the DNA TGTGCCAGCAGCGTAGGAGGACTAGCGGGGGTCTACGAGCAGTACTTC. This gives the protein CASSVGGLAGVYEQYF.

The sample holds a few counts of this clonotype. This rearrangement joins TRBV3-1 to TRBJ2-7; D is uncertain. Trimming stripped 1 base from V and 7 bases from J, with 17 bases between. In germline, CDR1 is LGHDT, CDR2 YNNKEL (reference sequence). The CDR3 spans 15 residues. CDR3 DNA sequence: TGTGCCAGCAGCCAAGGAGTTGGGGTTAGCAATGAGCAGTACTTC. This codes for CASSQGVGVSNEQYF.

This sequence joins TRBV11-2 and TRBJ1-6; the D is unclear. The CDR3 has 12 amino acids. Germline lookup yields CDR1 SGHAT and CDR2 FQNNGV. V gave up 8 bases and J gave up 4 bases, with 6 bases separating them. CDR3 bases: TGTGCCAGCGGGGATTATAATTCACCCCTCCACTTT. Its translation is CASGDYNSPLHF.